The 9 T cell receptor beta chains given below trace back to one sample, sequenced in a study of cytomegalovirus exposure and HLA in healthy donors. Vbeta (60) and Jbeta (13) primers were used in the PCR. The data were produced by immunoSEQ multiplex PCR, yet TCRdb's version contains in-frame clones alone and is incomplete. The sample lists tens of thousands of clones, about two thirds occurring once. The specimen sequenced was PBMCs. The receptor source for this set is a woman aged 25 to 39 in good health and CMV-seronegative.

V and J are TRBV5-4 and TRBJ2-7, with 8 bases lining up with TRBD2. Germline V CDR1 and CDR2: SGHNT, YYREEE (reference sequence). This CDR3 has 17 amino acids. After removal of 3 bases from V and 1 base from J, the junction contained 12 bases not matched to a gene. The CDR3 DNA follows: TGTGCCAGCAGCTCCATCTCTTTGGCGGGGGGTTCCTACGAGCAGTACTTC. Translated: CASSSISLAGGSYEQYF.

The chain uses TRBV6-5 and TRBJ2-3; 10 bases align to TRBD2. CDR3 length: 13 amino acids. Germline V gene sequence: CDR1 MNHEY, CDR2 SVGAGI. The ends lost 6 bases at V and 11 bases at J; junction bases unmatched: 8. The CDR3 DNA reads TGTGCCAGCAGGAGTTGGAGCGGGGGGGAGCAGTATTTT. This sequence encodes CASRSWSGGEQYF.

This chain joins TRBV28 and TRBJ2-7; TRBD2 agrees at 10 bases. Germline CDR1 reads MDHEN; CDR2 reads SYDVKM. This CDR3 contains 15 residues. V was pared by 6 bases and J by 4 bases, with 9 bases of the junction left unmatched. The CDR3 bases are TGTGCCAGCAGCCTCACCACTAGCGGGAAATACGAGCAGTACTTC. It translates to CASSLTTSGKYEQYF.

The chain employs TRBV7-8 and TRBJ2-3; the match to TRBD1 covers 9 bases. The V segment lost 4 bases and the J segment 2 bases; nucleotides outside the gene matches: 1. The CDR3 extends over 14 amino acids. Looked up from germline, CDR1 is SGHVS and CDR2 is FQNEAQ. The CDR3 nucleotides read TGTGCCAGCAGCTGGGACAGGGACACAGATACGCAGTATTTT. It yields the protein CASSWDRDTDTQYF.

V is TRBV10-3 and J is TRBJ1-5; D gene uncertain. The V gene's germline CDR1 is ENHRY and CDR2 SYGVKD. This CDR3 has 17 residues. With 4 bases removed from V and 0 bases from J, the gap between germline ends came to 16 bases. CDR3 in DNA: TGTGCCATCAGTGCGGGAAGGTCTGGAGGTAGCAATCAGCCCCAGCATTTT. Translated: CAISAGRSGGSNQPQHF.

V and J are TRBV4-1 and TRBJ1-1; tentatively, D is TRBD1 (5 bases). The V end lost 4 bases, the J end lost 4 bases, and 13 bases lay between the germline ends. There are 14 residues in the CDR3. The germline V gene encodes CDR1 MGHRA and CDR2 YSYEKL. The CDR3 protein is CASSLGGVGTEAFF. CDR3 coding DNA: TGCGCCAGCAGCCTTGGAGGGGTCGGCACTGAAGCTTTCTTT.

The CDR3 nucleotides are TGTGCCAGCAGCTCACAGGGTACTAATCAGCCCCAGCATTTT. The encoded protein is CASSSQGTNQPQHF. The chain joins TRBV7-9 to TRBJ1-5, with D perhaps TRBD1 (6 bases). Looked up from germline, CDR1 is SEHNR and CDR2 is FQNEAQ (reference sequence). The CDR3 runs 14 residues. Trimming removed 4 bases at V and 4 bases at J, with 11 bases between.

This clone was picked up a small number of times. The rearrangement joins TRBV5-6 to TRBJ1-2; TRBD1 is a possible D gene (5 bases). With 3 bases removed from V and 3 bases from J, the gap between germline ends came to 15 bases. The CDR3 covers 15 residues. Germline V gene data show CDR1 as SGHDT and CDR2 as YYEEEE. CDR3 coding DNA: TGTGCCAGCAGCTCTTCTGACAGATACCACTATGGCTACACCTTC. This gives the protein CASSSSDRYHYGYTF.

V usage is TRBV2 and J usage is TRBJ2-6; TRBD2 might be the D (5 bases). The V gene lost 6 bases and the J gene lost 0 bases, with 18 bases spanning the gap. Germline loops: CDR1 SNHLY, CDR2 FYNNEI. The CDR3 has 18 amino acids. CDR3 amino acids: CASRIRRTVSSGANVLTF. The CDR3 DNA follows: TGTGCCAGCAGGATCAGAAGGACTGTCAGCTCTGGGGCCAACGTCCTGACTTTC.